This T cell receptor beta chain was sequenced during a study of blood T cell repertoires in COVID-19. Study in general: Both acute and convalescent COVID-19 samples were obtained from the United States, Italy and Spain. T cells, B-cell-depleted T cells, or PBMCs supplied cDNA or gDNA.

In the original analysis: Amplification from reference gene primers served as the basis for estimated nucleated cell counts. Libraries were prepared by immunoSEQ multiplex PCR; TCRdb keeps only in-frame clonotypes and omits some of them. That table gives V, J and clone size, and the DNA gave D and trimming. The sample includes some 100,000 clones, 80% to 95% of them seen just once. This CDR3 is built from 11 residues. CDR1 is MGHDK, CDR2 SYGVNS, per germline. Trimming took 6 bases from V and 5 from J, leaving 7 bases between them. Sequenced material: peripheral blood. This clonotype was obtained from a man aged 45 to 65 with active COVID-19. The J gene is TRBJ1-1, the V gene TRBV25-1; D remains ambiguous. CDR3 sequence: CASRELTEAFF. DNA for the CDR3: TGTGCCAGCAGAGAACTAACTGAAGCTTTCTTT. Together with reference TRBV25-1 and TRBJ1-1, the CDR3 gives the full variable domain: EADIYQTPRYLVIGTGKKITLECSQTMGHDKMYWYQQDPGMELHLIHYSYGVNSTEKGDLSSESTVSRIRTEHFPLTLESARPSHTSQYLCASRELTEAFFGQGTRLTVV.